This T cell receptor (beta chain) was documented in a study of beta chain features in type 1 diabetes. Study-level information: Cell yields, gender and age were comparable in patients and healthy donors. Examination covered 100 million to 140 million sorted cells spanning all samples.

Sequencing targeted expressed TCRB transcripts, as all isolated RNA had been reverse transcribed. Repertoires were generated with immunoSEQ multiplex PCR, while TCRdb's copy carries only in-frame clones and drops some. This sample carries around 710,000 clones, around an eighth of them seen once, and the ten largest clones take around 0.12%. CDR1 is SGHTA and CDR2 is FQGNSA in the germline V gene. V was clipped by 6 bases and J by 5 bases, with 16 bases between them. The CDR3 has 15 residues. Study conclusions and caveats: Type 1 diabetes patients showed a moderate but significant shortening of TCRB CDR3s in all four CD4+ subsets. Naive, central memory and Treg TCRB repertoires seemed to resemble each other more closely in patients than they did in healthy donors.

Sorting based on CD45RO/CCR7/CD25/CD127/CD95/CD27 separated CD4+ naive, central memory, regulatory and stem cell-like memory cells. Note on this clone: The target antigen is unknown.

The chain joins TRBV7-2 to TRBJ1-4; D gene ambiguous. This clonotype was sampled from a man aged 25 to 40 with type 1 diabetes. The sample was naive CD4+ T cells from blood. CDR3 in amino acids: CASSPQTAVNEKLFF. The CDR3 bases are TGTGCCAGCAGTCCTCAGACCGCAGTCAATGAAAAACTGTTTTTT.